This T cell receptor beta chain is drawn from a study of human T cells and chemical hapten exposure. Unique molecular identifiers were affixed to discrete cDNA molecules within the library. TCRdb independently ran MiXCR on the RACE reads; one entry per CDR3 protein. The table records about 380,000 distinct CDR3 sequences, around 4.8% of them present only once. This CDR3 spans 16 amino acids. Trimming cost V 2 bases and J 4 bases; bases outside gene matches: 8. Germline V CDR1 and CDR2: SGHRS, YFSETQ. Time point given: patch test 1, 2 weeks after DPC sensitization. Treatment of the sample: therapeutic diphenylcyclopropenone sensitization with weekly scalp DPC. This clonotype was seen more than once but under ten times.

The TCR originated in a woman in her forties or fifties with alopecia areata. Some clones in this sample may be carry-over from other donors' samples. The V and J genes are TRBV5-1 and TRBJ1-4; 7 positions agree with TRBD1. Sequencing used whole blood, obtained in connection with sensitization to the hapten diphenylcyclopropenone (DPC). This chain's CDR3 is CASSFSGGFVNEKLFF. The CDR3 DNA follows: TGCGCCAGCAGCTTTTCAGGGGGTTTCGTTAATGAAAAACTGTTTTTT. Supplemented by reference TRBV5-1 and TRBJ1-4, the full variable domain reads KAGVTQTPRYLIKTRGQQVTLSCSPISGHRSVSWYQQTPGQGLQFLFEYFSETQRNKGNFPGRFSGRQFSNSRSEMNVSTLELGDSALYLCASSFSGGFVNEKLFFGSGTQLSVL.